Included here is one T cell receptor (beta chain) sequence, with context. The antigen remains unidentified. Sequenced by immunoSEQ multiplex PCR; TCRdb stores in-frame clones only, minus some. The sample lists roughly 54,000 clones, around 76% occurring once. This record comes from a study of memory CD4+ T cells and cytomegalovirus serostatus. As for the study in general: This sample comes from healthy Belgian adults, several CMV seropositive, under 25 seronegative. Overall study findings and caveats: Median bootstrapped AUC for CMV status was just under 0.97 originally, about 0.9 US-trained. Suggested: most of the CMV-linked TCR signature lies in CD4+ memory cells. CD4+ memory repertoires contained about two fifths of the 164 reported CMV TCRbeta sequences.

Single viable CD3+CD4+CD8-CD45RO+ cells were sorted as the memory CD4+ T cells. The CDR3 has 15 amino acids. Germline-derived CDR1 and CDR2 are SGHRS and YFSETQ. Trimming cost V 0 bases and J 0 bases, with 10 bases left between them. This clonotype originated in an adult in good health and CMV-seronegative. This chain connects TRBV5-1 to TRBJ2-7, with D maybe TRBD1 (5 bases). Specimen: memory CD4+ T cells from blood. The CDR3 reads CASSLGPGLSYEQYF. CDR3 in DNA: TGCGCCAGCAGCTTGGGGCCAGGGCTCTCCTACGAGCAGTACTTC.